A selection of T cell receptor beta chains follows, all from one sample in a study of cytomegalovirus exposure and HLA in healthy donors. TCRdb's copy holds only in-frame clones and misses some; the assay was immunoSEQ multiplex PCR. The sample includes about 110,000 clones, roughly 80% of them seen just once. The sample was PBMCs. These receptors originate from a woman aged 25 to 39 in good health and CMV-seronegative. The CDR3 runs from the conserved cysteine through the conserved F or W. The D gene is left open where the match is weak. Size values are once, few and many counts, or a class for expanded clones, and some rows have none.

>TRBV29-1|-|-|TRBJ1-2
TGCAGCGTTGAAGATGATCGGCGGGGGCAGGTCTATGGCTACACCTTC
CSVEDDRRGQVYGYTF
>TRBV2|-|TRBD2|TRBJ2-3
TGTGCCAGCAGCGGGGGGGCCCTTGAGGCGCAGTATTTT
CASSGGALEAQYF
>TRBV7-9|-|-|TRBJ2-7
TGTGCCAGCAGCTTAGTAGGGGGTACGGAGCAGTACTTC
CASSLVGGTEQYF
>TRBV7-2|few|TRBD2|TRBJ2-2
TGTGCCAGCAGCTTCCCTAGCGGGGGACCGAACACCGGGGAGCTGTTTTTT
CASSFPSGGPNTGELFF
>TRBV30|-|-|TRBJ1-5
TGTGCCTGGAGTGTCTCTTATAGCAATCAGCCCCAGCATTTT
CAWSVSYSNQPQHF
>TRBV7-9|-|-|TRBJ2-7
TGTGCCAGCAGCTTAGCGACGGGGTACGAGCAGTACTTC
CASSLATGYEQYF
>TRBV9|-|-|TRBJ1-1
TGTGCCAGCAGCTTGACAGCGGGGGGGACTGAAGCTTTCTTT
CASSLTAGGTEAFF
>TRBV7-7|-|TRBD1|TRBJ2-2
TGTGCCAGCAGCCAGACAGGGATCAACACCGGGGAGCTGTTTTTT
CASSQTGINTGELFF
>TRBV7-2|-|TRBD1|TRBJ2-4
TGTGCCAGCAGCCCGCGGGACAGGGTAAAAAACATTCAGTACTTC
CASSPRDRVKNIQYF
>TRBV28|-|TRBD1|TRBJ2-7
TGTGCCAGCAGATCCAGGGGGTTTTACGAGCAGTACTTC
CASRSRGFYEQYF
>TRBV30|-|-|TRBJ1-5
TGTGCCTGGAACCTGGGGGGGGCCAGCAATCAGCCCCAGCATTTT
CAWNLGGASNQPQHF
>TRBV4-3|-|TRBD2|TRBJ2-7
TGCGCCAGCAGCCAAGACGCCCCGGGAGGTGGCGGAACGTACGAGCAGTACTTC
CASSQDAPGGGGTYEQYF
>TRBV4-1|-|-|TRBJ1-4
TGCGCCAGCAGCCAAGTGAACAGGGTTGAGGAAAAACTGTTTTTT
CASSQVNRVEEKLFF
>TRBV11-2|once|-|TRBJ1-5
TGTGCCAGCAGCTTATATGCGGGTAGCAATCAGCCCCAGCATTTT
CASSLYAGSNQPQHF
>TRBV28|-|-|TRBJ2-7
TGTGCCAGCAGTTTAGCCGGCGGTGAGCAGTACTTC
CASSLAGGEQYF
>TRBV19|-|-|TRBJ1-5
TGTGCCAGTAGCAAAAGAGATTATAGCAATCAGCCCCAGCATTTT
CASSKRDYSNQPQHF
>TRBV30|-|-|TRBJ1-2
TGTGCCTGGAGATCAGGGTTCTATGGCTACACCTTC
CAWRSGFYGYTF
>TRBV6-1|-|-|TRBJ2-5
TGTGCCAGCAGTGAAGGGGCAGCCCGGGAGACCCAGTACTTC
CASSEGAARETQYF
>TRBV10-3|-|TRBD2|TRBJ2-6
TGTGCCATCAGTAAACTAGCGGGAAATGGGGCCAACGTCCTGACTTTC
CAISKLAGNGANVLTF
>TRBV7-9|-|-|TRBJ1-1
TGTGCCAGCAGCGCCTTAGGAGCAGTAGAAGCTTTCTTT
CASSALGAVEAFF
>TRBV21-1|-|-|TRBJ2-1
TGTGCCAGCAGCAAAAAACCGGAAGGAGGCTCCCCCTACAATGAGCAGTTCTTC
CASSKKPEGGSPYNEQFF
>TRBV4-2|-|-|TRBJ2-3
TGTGCCAGCAGCCAAACCGGGACATATGGCACAGATACGCAGTATTTT
CASSQTGTYGTDTQYF
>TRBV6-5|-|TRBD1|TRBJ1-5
TGTGCCAGTATGGACAGGGGAGGGTATCAGCCCCAGCATTTT
CASMDRGGYQPQHF
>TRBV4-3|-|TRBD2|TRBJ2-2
TGCGCCAGCAGCCCGGGGACTAGCGGGAAGAGCTACCCCGGGGAGCTGTTTTTT
CASSPGTSGKSYPGELFF
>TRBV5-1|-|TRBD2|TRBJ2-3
TGCGCCAGCAGCCTGTTAGGACTAGCGGCTGGTAGGGATACGCAGTATTTT
CASSLLGLAAGRDTQYF
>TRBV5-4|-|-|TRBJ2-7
TGTGCCAGCAGCCGGGACAACTCCTACGAGCAGTACTTC
CASSRDNSYEQYF
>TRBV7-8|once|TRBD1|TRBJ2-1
TGTGCCAGCAGCTTAGGACAGGGGATGGTGTCCTACAATGAGCAGTTCTTC
CASSLGQGMVSYNEQFF
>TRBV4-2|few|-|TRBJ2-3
TGTGCCAGCAGCCGCCAAGGACAGCCCACAGATACGCAGTATTTT
CASSRQGQPTDTQYF
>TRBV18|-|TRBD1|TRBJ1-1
TGTGCCAGCTCACCCGACAGGGAGGCTTTCTTT
CASSPDREAFF
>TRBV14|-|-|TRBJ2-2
TGTGCCAGCAGCCATGACATAACCGGGGAGCTGTTTTTT
CASSHDITGELFF
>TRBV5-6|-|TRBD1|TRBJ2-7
TGTGCCAGCACCGCTACGGGACAGAACTACGAGCAGTACTTC
CASTATGQNYEQYF
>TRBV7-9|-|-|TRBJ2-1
TGTGCCAGCAGCTTAGGCCAAGGAGATTGGTTCTTC
CASSLGQGDWFF
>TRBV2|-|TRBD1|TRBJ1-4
TGTGCCACCGTAGAGGGACAGCTTAATGAAAAACTGTTTTTT
CATVEGQLNEKLFF
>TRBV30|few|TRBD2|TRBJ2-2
TGTGCCTGGAGTGTATCCCCCAAACTAGCGGGGGGGCTGTACCGGGAGCTGTTTTTT
CAWSVSPKLAGGLYRELFF
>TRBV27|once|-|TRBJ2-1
TGTGCCAGCAGCCTTGGGCAGGGCGATGAGCAGTTCTTC
CASSLGQGDEQFF